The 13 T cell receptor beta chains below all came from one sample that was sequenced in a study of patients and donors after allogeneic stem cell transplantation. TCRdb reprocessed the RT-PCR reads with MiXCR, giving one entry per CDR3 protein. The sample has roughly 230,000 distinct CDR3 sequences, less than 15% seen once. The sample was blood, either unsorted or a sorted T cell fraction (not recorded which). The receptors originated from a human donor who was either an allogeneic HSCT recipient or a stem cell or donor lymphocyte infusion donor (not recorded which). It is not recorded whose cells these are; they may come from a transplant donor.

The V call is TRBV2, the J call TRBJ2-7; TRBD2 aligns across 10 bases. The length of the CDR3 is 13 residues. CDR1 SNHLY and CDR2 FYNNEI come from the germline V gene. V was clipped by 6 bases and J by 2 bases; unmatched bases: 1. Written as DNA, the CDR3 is TGTGCCAGCAGAGCGGGGGGGCCCTACGAGCAGTACTTC. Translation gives CASRAGGPYEQYF.

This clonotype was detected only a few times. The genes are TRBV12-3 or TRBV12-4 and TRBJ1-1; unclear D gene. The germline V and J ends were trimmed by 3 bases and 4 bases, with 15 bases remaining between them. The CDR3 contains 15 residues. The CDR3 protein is CASSFGSIFATEAFF. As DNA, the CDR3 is TGTGCCAGCAGTTTTGGCAGCATATTCGCCACTGAAGCTTTCTTT.

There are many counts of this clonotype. The CDR3 here is CASSPGGLTDTQYF. The CDR3, as DNA: TGTGCCAGCAGTCCGGGGGGCCTCACAGATACGCAGTATTTT. The rearrangement joins TRBV9 to TRBJ2-3; tentative D call: TRBD2 (7 bases). Per germline, CDR1 SGDLS and CDR2 YYNGEE. The CDR3 totals 14 residues. V was clipped by 5 bases and J by 2 bases, with 12 bases between them.

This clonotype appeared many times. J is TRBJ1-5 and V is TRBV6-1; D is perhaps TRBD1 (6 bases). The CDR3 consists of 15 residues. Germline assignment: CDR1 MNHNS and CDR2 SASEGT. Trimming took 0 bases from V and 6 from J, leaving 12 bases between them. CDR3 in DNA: TGTGCCAGCAGTGAAGCTGGCAGGGGCGGTCAGCCCCAGCATTTT. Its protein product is CASSEAGRGGQPQHF.

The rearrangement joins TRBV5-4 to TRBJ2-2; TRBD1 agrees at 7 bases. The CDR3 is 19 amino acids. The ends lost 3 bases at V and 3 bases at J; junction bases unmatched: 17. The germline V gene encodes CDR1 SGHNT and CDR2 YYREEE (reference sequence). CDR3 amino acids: CASSYLDRTPESYTGELFF. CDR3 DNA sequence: TGTGCCAGCAGCTATTTGGACAGGACGCCGGAGTCTTACACCGGGGAGCTGTTTTTT.

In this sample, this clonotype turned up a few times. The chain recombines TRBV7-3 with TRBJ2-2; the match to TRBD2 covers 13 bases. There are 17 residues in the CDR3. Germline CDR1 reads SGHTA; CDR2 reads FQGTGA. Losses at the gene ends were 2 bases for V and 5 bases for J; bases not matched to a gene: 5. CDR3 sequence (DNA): TGTGCCAGCAGCTTATCTCGGACTAGCGGGAGTACCGGGGAGCTGTTTTTT. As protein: CASSLSRTSGSTGELFF.

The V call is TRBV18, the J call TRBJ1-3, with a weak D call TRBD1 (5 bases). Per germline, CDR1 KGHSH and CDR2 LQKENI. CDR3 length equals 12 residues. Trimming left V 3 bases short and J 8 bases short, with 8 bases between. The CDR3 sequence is CASSPKGDTIYF. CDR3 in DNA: TGTGCCAGCTCACCGAAAGGGGACACCATATATTTT.

CDR3 bases: TGTGCCAGTCAAGTGGCGGCTGCTAACTATGGCTACACCTTC. Translated, it gives CASQVAAANYGYTF. This chain joins TRBV19 and TRBJ1-2, with D unclear. The CDR3 has 14 amino acids. The V end lost 8 bases, the J end lost 0 bases, and 13 bases lay between the germline ends. CDR1 is LNHDA and CDR2 is SQIVND in the germline V gene (reference sequence). The full variable domain, rest sourced from reference TRBV19 and TRBJ1-2, is DGGITQSPKYLFRKEGQNVTLSCEQNLNHDAMYWYRQDPGQGLRLIYYSQIVNDFQKGDIAEGYSVSREKKESFPLTVTSAQKNPTAFYLCASQVAAANYGYTFGSGTRLTVV.

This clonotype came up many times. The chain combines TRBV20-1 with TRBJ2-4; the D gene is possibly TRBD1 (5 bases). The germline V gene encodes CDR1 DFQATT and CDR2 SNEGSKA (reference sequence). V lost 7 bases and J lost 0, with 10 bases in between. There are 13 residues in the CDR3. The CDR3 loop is CSGRQLAKNIQYF. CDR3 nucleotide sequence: TGCAGTGGCAGACAGCTAGCCAAAAACATTCAGTACTTC.

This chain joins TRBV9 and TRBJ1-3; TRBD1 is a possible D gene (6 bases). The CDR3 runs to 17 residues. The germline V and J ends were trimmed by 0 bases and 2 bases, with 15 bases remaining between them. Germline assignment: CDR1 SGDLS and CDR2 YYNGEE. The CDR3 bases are TGTGCCAGCAGCGTAGCTGGCAGGCCAGGGGCTGGAAACACCATATATTTT. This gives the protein CASSVAGRPGAGNTIYF.

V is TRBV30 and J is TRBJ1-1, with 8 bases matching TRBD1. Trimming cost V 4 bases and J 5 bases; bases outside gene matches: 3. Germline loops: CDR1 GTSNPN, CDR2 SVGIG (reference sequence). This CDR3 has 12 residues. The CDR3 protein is CAWKGQGTEAFF. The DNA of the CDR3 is TGTGCCTGGAAAGGACAGGGAACTGAAGCTTTCTTT.

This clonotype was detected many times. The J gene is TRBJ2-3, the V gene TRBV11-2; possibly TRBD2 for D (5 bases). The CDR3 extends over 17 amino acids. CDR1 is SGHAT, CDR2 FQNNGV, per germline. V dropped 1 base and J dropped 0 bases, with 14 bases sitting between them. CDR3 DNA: TGTGCCAGCAGCTTAGTTGGACTCTTAACTAGCACAGATACGCAGTATTTT. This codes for CASSLVGLLTSTDTQYF.

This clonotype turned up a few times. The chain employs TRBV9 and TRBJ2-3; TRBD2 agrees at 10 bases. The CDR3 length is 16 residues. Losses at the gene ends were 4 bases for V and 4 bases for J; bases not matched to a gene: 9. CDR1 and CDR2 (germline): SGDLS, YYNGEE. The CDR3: CASSPRSSGGADTQYF. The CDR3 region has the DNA TGTGCCAGCAGCCCTCGGTCCAGCGGGGGGGCAGATACGCAGTATTTT.